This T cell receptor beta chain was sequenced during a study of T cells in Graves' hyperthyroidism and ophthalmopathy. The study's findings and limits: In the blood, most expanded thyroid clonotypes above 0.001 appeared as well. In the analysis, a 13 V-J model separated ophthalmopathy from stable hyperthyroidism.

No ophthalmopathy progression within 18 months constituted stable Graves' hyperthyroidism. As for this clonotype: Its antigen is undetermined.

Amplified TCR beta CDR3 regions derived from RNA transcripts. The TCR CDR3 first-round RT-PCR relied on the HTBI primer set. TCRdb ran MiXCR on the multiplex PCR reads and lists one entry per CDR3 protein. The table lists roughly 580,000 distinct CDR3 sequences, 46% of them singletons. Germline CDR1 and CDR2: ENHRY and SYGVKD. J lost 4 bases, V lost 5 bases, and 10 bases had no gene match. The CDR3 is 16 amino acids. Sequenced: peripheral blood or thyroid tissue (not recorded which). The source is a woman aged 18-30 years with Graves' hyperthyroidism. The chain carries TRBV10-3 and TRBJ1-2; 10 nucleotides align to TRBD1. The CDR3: CAISPPGQGETYGYTF. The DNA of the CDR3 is TGTGCCATCAGTCCGCCCGGACAGGGGGAGACCTATGGCTACACCTTC.